This section outlines one T cell receptor beta chain sequence together with its context. As processed by the authors: Reference gene primers were amplified, and this amplification served to estimate nucleated cell counts. Produced via immunoSEQ multiplex PCR; TCRdb's table is partial and in-frame only. V, J and clone size reflect that table, while D and trimming were determined from the DNA. In the table there are hundreds of thousands of clones, about 87% of which are singletons. This entry comes from a study of blood T cell repertoires in COVID-19. For the study at large: COVID-19 samples collected from the United States, Italy and Spain covered acute and convalescent phases. T cells, B-cell-depleted T cells, or PBMCs provided the cDNA or gDNA that served as material.

Recruited during active infection, patients (from Seattle) were subsequently followed longitudinally. Material: peripheral blood. The TCR was taken from a woman in her fifties or sixties with COVID-19, enrolled during active disease.

Written as DNA, the CDR3 is TGTGCCAGCAGCCAAGATGAGGCCTACGAGCAGTACTTC. This codes for CASSQDEAYEQYF. The chain has TRBV3-1 (or the pseudogene TRBV3-2) and TRBJ2-7; D gene uncertain. Germline V gene sequence: CDR1 LGHDT, CDR2 YNNKEL (reference sequence). Between the trimmed V and J ends, which lost 0 bases and 2 bases, there was a span of 5 bases. The CDR3 consists of 13 residues.